The rows below give T cell receptor beta chains drawn from one sample of a study of control samples from healthy donors and cancer patients. Measured with immunoSEQ multiplex PCR; TCRdb has only the in-frame clones, and not every one. The sample records some 160,000 clones, about nine tenths being singletons. The sample taken for sequencing was blood. The receptors derive from a man aged 25 to 40 in good health. Each CDR3 is given with its conserved first and last residue. The D gene is left open where the match is weak. Clone size is shown for a subset of rows, as once, few, many or a class of expanded clone.

size	V	J	D	CDR3	DNA
.	TRBV5-5	TRBJ2-1	.	CASSWTPGQRTLYNEQFF	TGTGCCAGCAGCTGGACCCCGGGACAACGAACCCTATACAATGAGCAGTTCTTC
once	TRBV4-1	TRBJ1-4	TRBD1	CASSRTGATTNEKLFF	TGCGCCAGCAGCCGGACAGGGGCTACAACTAATGAAAAACTGTTTTTT
.	TRBV10-3	TRBJ2-3	TRBD1	CAISESTGGSDTQYF	TGTGCCATCAGTGAGTCGACAGGGGGCTCAGATACGCAGTATTTT
.	TRBV29-1	TRBJ2-5	.	CSVEDRVGPPETQYF	TGCAGCGTTGAAGATCGAGTAGGGCCCCCGGAGACCCAGTACTTC
.	TRBV29-1	TRBJ2-2	.	CSVTQRGTGELFF	TGCAGCGTCACGCAACGTGGGACCGGGGAGCTGTTTTTT
.	TRBV20-1	TRBJ2-5	TRBD1	CSASGWTGRETQYF	TGCAGTGCTAGTGGTTGGACAGGGCGGGAGACCCAGTACTTC
few	TRBV7-9	TRBJ1-2	.	CASSLERGQSGYTF	TGTGCCAGCAGCTTAGAAAGGGGCCAGTCGGGCTACACCTTC
.	TRBV24-1	TRBJ1-2	.	CATSDPTAERGYGYTF	TGTGCCACCAGTGATCCTACAGCGGAGCGGGGCTATGGCTACACCTTC
.	TRBV7-6	TRBJ2-1	TRBD2	CASSPGGLAGAYNEQFF	TGTGCCAGCAGCCCCGGAGGCCTAGCGGGGGCTTACAATGAGCAGTTCTTC
.	TRBV5-1	TRBJ2-7	.	CASSFRDESYEQYF	TGCGCCAGCAGCTTCAGAGACGAGAGCTACGAGCAGTACTTC
.	TRBV9	TRBJ2-3	TRBD1	CASSIGTGLLADTQYF	TGTGCCAGCAGCATAGGGACAGGGTTACTTGCAGATACGCAGTATTTT
.	TRBV6-4	TRBJ1-5	.	CASRESQPQHF	TGTGCCAGCAGGGAAAGTCAGCCCCAGCATTTT
.	TRBV11-3	TRBJ2-7	TRBD2	CASSLAGSSYEQYF	TGTGCCAGCAGCCTAGCGGGGAGCTCCTACGAGCAGTACTTC
few	TRBV6-4	TRBJ2-1	TRBD2	CASSDSVASGNEQFF	TGTGCCAGCAGTGACTCGGTCGCTAGCGGTAATGAGCAGTTCTTC
once	TRBV4-1	TRBJ1-5	.	CASSWGGSSNQPQHF	TGCGCCAGCAGCTGGGGGGGATCGAGCAATCAGCCCCAGCATTTT
.	TRBV9	TRBJ2-7	.	CASSVNGNYEQYF	TGTGCCAGCAGCGTAAACGGAAACTACGAGCAGTACTTC
.	TRBV25-1	TRBJ1-6	.	CASRDGNSPLHF	TGTGCCAGCAGGGACGGGAATTCACCCCTCCACTTT
.	TRBV11-2	TRBJ2-7	.	CASSTRGAGQYF	TGTGCCAGCAGCACCCGGGGGGCAGGGCAGTACTTC
.	TRBV23-1	TRBJ2-1	TRBD1	CASTQRRQGNEQFF	TGCGCCAGCACTCAACGCCGACAGGGAAATGAGCAGTTCTTC
.	TRBV7-3	TRBJ2-1	TRBD2	CASSPGTSGGADEQFF	TGTGCCAGCAGCCCTGGGACTAGCGGGGGGGCCGATGAGCAGTTCTTC
.	TRBV6-2/TRBV6-3	TRBJ2-3	.	CASSFGGAADTQYF	TGTGCCAGCAGTTTTGGGGGGGCGGCAGATACGCAGTATTTT
.	TRBV12-3/TRBV12-4	TRBJ2-4	.	CASSLDNIQYF	TGTGCCAGCAGTTTAGACAACATTCAGTACTTC